The 8 T cell receptor beta chains below were found in one sample sequenced in a study of beta chain features in type 1 diabetes. Notes on the study in general: Patients with Type 1 diabetes showed moderately but significantly shorter TCRB CDR3s in all four CD4+ subsets.

Antigen specificity for these receptors is unknown. The entirety of the isolated RNA underwent reverse transcription, so expressed TCRB transcripts were sequenced. Measured with immunoSEQ multiplex PCR; TCRdb has only the in-frame clones, and not every one. Of fewer than 300,000 clones in the sample, roughly 20% were seen once. The sample comprised naive CD4+ T cells from blood. The receptors were sampled from a woman aged 40 to 50 with type 1 diabetes.

Written as DNA, the CDR3 is TGTGCCAGCTCACCTCTCCCCCGATCGAGTCAGCCCCAGCATTTT. As protein: CASSPLPRSSQPQHF. This chain joins TRBV18 and TRBJ1-5; D unresolved. Germline V gene sequence: CDR1 KGHSH, CDR2 LQKENI. This CDR3 is built from 15 residues. The V end was cut by 3 bases, the J end by 6 bases, with 15 bases between. The full variable domain, its missing parts supplied by reference TRBV18 and TRBJ1-5, is NAGVMQNPRHLVRRRGQEARLRCSPMKGHSHVYWYRQLPEEGLKFMVYLQKENIIDESGMPKERFSAEFPKEGPSILRIQQVVRGDSAAYFCASSPLPRSSQPQHFGDGTRLSIL.

This clone came up a few times. The chain is built from TRBV6-5 and TRBJ2-5; TRBD2 aligns across 10 bases. Germline lookup yields CDR1 MNHEY and CDR2 SVGAGI. J lost 5 bases, V lost 0 bases, and 6 bases had no gene match. The CDR3 loop spans 16 amino acids. This CDR3 reads CASSYSPGLASETQYF. The DNA for the CDR3 is TGTGCCAGCAGTTACTCCCCGGGACTAGCGTCGGAGACCCAGTACTTC.

The V gene is TRBV15, the J gene TRBJ2-5; 9 positions match TRBD1. Per the germline V gene, CDR1 is LNHNV and CDR2 is YYDKDF (reference sequence). The CDR3 runs 18 residues. V shed 5 bases, J shed 1 base, and the junction held 14 bases outside the gene matches. The CDR3 sequence is CATSLGTGLHLFQETQYF. CDR3 sequence (DNA): TGTGCCACCAGCCTCGGGACAGGGCTACATTTATTCCAAGAGACCCAGTACTTC. Using reference TRBV15 and TRBJ2-5 for the parts outside the CDR3, the full variable domain is DAMVIQNPRYQVTQFGKPVTLSCSQTLNHNVMYWYQQKSSQAPKLLFHYYDKDFNNEADTPDNFQSRRPNTSFCFLDIRSPGLGDTAMYLCATSLGTGLHLFQETQYFGPGTRLLVL.

This clone has a handful of counts. V gene TRBV7-8 combines with J gene TRBJ2-5, with 13 bases identical to TRBD2. Germline V gives CDR1 SGHVS, CDR2 FQNEAQ. The CDR3 runs to 16 residues. V was clipped by 5 bases and J by 5 bases; unmatched bases: 8. For the CDR3, the DNA is TGTGCCAGCAGCGAGAAGGGACTAGCGGGGTCGGAGACCCAGTACTTC. This codes for CASSEKGLAGSETQYF.

V gene TRBV5-1 combines with J gene TRBJ2-7; 7 nucleotides align to TRBD1. This CDR3 is 13 amino acids long. Germline CDR1 is SGHRS and CDR2 is YFSETQ. The V segment lost 4 bases and the J segment 7 bases; nucleotides outside the gene matches: 8. CDR3 coding DNA: TGCGCCAGCAGCGAAGGACAGGACTTGGAGCAGTACTTC. Encoded protein: CASSEGQDLEQYF.

This chain connects TRBV9 to TRBJ2-5; D is possibly TRBD2 (7 bases). Germline CDR1 and CDR2: SGDLS and YYNGEE. The CDR3 spans 17 residues. The V end was cut by 1 base, the J end by 4 bases, with 20 bases between. DNA of the CDR3: TGTGCCAGCAGCGTATCCCTCAGGGGAGGGGGGTCAGAGACCCAGTACTTC. Translation: CASSVSLRGGGSETQYF.

This clone was seen only a few times. This chain uses TRBV4-2 with TRBJ2-2; 8 bases fit TRBD1. The junction had 6 bases not matched to a gene; V was cut back by 0 bases and J by 6 bases. Germline CDR1 LGHNA, CDR2 YNFKEQ. There are 16 residues in the CDR3. The CDR3 nucleotides read TGTGCCAGCAGCCAAGAGACAGGGGCCGGGGCCGGGGAGCTGTTTTTT. Translating it yields CASSQETGAGAGELFF.

Points on this clone: The sample holds other DNA sequences that translate to the same CDR3. This rearrangement joins TRBV28 to TRBJ2-7; D is unclear. CDR1 and CDR2 from the germline V gene are MDHEN and SYDVKM. The CDR3 contains 12 residues. Trimming took off 4 bases at V and 3 bases at J, with 7 bases between the two ends. CDR3 protein: CASSSNSYEQYF. CDR3 nucleotide sequence: TGTGCCAGCAGTTCCAACAGCTACGAGCAGTACTTC.